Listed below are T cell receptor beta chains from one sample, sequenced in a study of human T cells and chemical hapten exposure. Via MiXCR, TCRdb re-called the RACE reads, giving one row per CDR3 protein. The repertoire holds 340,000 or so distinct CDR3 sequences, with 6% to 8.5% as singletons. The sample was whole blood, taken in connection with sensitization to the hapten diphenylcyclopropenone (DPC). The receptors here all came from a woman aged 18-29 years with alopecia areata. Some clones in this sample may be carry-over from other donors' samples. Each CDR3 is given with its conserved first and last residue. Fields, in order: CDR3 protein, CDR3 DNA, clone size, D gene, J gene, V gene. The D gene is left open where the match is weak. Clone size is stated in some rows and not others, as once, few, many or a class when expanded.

CDR3aa: CASSSPLNSPLHF
CDR3nt: TGTGCCAGCAGCTCCCCGCTGAATTCACCCCTCCACTTT
abundance: many
d_gene: NA
j_gene: TRBJ1-6
v_gene: TRBV7-2

CDR3aa: CASSQVSGVGSPLHF
CDR3nt: TGCGCCAGCAGCCAAGTCTCAGGAGTTGGGTCACCCCTCCACTTT
abundance: NA
d_gene: NA
j_gene: TRBJ1-6
v_gene: TRBV4-1

CDR3aa: CSGTGAYEQYF
CDR3nt: TGCAGTGGGACGGGGGCCTACGAGCAGTACTTC
abundance: few
d_gene: NA
j_gene: TRBJ2-7
v_gene: TRBV20-1

CDR3aa: CASARNAKNIQYF
CDR3nt: TGTGCCAGCGCAAGGAATGCCAAAAACATTCAGTACTTC
abundance: many
d_gene: NA
j_gene: TRBJ2-4
v_gene: TRBV2

CDR3aa: CASSTETGLAGVANEQFF
CDR3nt: TGTGCCAGCAGTACAGAGACGGGACTAGCGGGGGTGGCAAATGAGCAGTTCTTC
abundance: NA
d_gene: TRBD2
j_gene: TRBJ2-1
v_gene: TRBV6-1

CDR3aa: CASSPAGTTGNTIYF
CDR3nt: TGTGCCAGCAGTCCCGCCGGGACAACAGGAAACACCATATATTTT
abundance: NA
d_gene: NA
j_gene: TRBJ1-3
v_gene: TRBV6-2/TRBV6-3

CDR3aa: CSVGRDRGENTEAFF
CDR3nt: TGCAGCGTTGGGAGGGACAGGGGGGAGAACACTGAAGCTTTCTTT
abundance: few
d_gene: TRBD1
j_gene: TRBJ1-1
v_gene: TRBV29-1

CDR3aa: CASSQEGHSGANVLTF
CDR3nt: TGCGCCAGCAGCCAAGAAGGACACTCTGGGGCCAACGTCCTGACTTTC
abundance: many
d_gene: NA
j_gene: TRBJ2-6
v_gene: TRBV4-3

CDR3aa: CASSGGTSGASYEQYF
CDR3nt: TGTGCCAGCAGTGGCGGGACTAGCGGGGCCTCCTACGAGCAGTACTTC
abundance: many
d_gene: TRBD2
j_gene: TRBJ2-7
v_gene: TRBV6-1

CDR3aa: CASSLQQGGTEAFF
CDR3nt: TGTGCCAGCAGCTTACAGCAGGGTGGCACTGAAGCTTTCTTT
abundance: many
d_gene: NA
j_gene: TRBJ1-1
v_gene: TRBV7-3

CDR3aa: CSVPDGQLSSGANVLTF
CDR3nt: TGCAGCGTTCCAGATGGCCAGTTGAGCTCTGGGGCCAATGTCCTGACTTTC
abundance: many
d_gene: NA
j_gene: TRBJ2-6
v_gene: TRBV29-1

CDR3aa: CASSFYRQMNTEAFF
CDR3nt: TGTGCCAGCAGTTTCTATCGACAGATGAACACTGAAGCTTTCTTT
abundance: few
d_gene: NA
j_gene: TRBJ1-1
v_gene: TRBV12-3/TRBV12-4

CDR3aa: CAISARASGNTIYF
CDR3nt: TGTGCCATCAGTGCCCGGGCCTCTGGAAACACCATATATTTT
abundance: few
d_gene: NA
j_gene: TRBJ1-3
v_gene: TRBV10-3

CDR3aa: CASSLSSRSGNTIYF
CDR3nt: TGTGCCAGCAGCTTAAGTTCCCGCTCTGGAAACACCATATATTTT
abundance: NA
d_gene: NA
j_gene: TRBJ1-3
v_gene: TRBV7-8

CDR3aa: CASSQASGGAFDTGELFF
CDR3nt: TGTGCCAGCAGCCAAGCGAGCGGGGGGGCTTTTGACACCGGGGAGCTGTTTTTT
abundance: NA
d_gene: TRBD2
j_gene: TRBJ2-2
v_gene: TRBV3-1

CDR3aa: CASSVDLRSYEQYF
CDR3nt: TGTGCCAGCAGCGTAGACTTACGCTCCTACGAGCAGTACTTC
abundance: NA
d_gene: NA
j_gene: TRBJ2-7
v_gene: TRBV9

CDR3aa: CASRFSGGPTGELFF
CDR3nt: TGTGCCAGCAGATTTAGCGGGGGGCCCACCGGGGAGCTGTTTTTT
abundance: few
d_gene: TRBD2
j_gene: TRBJ2-2
v_gene: TRBV7-2

CDR3aa: CASRQAADSNQPQHF
CDR3nt: TGTGCCAGCAGACAAGCGGCCGATAGCAATCAGCCCCAGCATTTT
abundance: few
d_gene: NA
j_gene: TRBJ1-5
v_gene: TRBV12-3/TRBV12-4

CDR3aa: CSVAGTESYEQYF
CDR3nt: TGCAGCGTTGCAGGGACGGAATCCTACGAGCAGTACTTC
abundance: NA
d_gene: NA
j_gene: TRBJ2-7
v_gene: TRBV29-1

CDR3aa: CASSSPGRSTDTQYF
CDR3nt: TGTGCCAGCAGCTCACCGGGACGGAGCACAGATACGCAGTATTTT
abundance: NA
d_gene: NA
j_gene: TRBJ2-3
v_gene: TRBV11-2

CDR3aa: CASSFLHGQGEADTQYF
CDR3nt: TGTGCCAGCAGCTTTCTCCACGGACAGGGAGAGGCAGATACGCAGTATTTT
abundance: NA
d_gene: TRBD1
j_gene: TRBJ2-3
v_gene: TRBV7-8

CDR3aa: CASSPGGGYTEAFF
CDR3nt: TGCGCCAGCAGCCCAGGGGGGGGCTACACTGAAGCTTTCTTT
abundance: NA
d_gene: TRBD1
j_gene: TRBJ1-1
v_gene: TRBV5-1

CDR3aa: CASRAQPYEAFF
CDR3nt: TGTGCCAGCAGGGCACAACCGTATGAAGCTTTCTTT
abundance: many
d_gene: NA
j_gene: TRBJ1-1
v_gene: TRBV12-3/TRBV12-4

CDR3aa: CASSLTPGGTGDEKLFF
CDR3nt: TGTGCCAGCAGCTTAACGCCCGGTGGGACAGGGGACGAAAAACTGTTTTTT
abundance: NA
d_gene: TRBD1
j_gene: TRBJ1-4
v_gene: TRBV7-9

CDR3aa: CASNGISTDTQYF
CDR3nt: TGTGCCAGCAATGGGATAAGCACAGATACGCAGTATTTT
abundance: NA
d_gene: NA
j_gene: TRBJ2-3
v_gene: TRBV12-3/TRBV12-4

CDR3aa: CASSYRQGAGVGYTF
CDR3nt: TGTGCCAGCAGTTACAGGCAGGGGGCTGGAGTTGGCTACACCTTC
abundance: few
d_gene: TRBD1
j_gene: TRBJ1-2
v_gene: TRBV6-2/TRBV6-3

CDR3aa: CASSYRTGDEAFF
CDR3nt: TGTGCCAGCAGCTATAGGACAGGAGATGAAGCTTTCTTT
abundance: NA
d_gene: TRBD1
j_gene: TRBJ1-1
v_gene: TRBV7-8

CDR3aa: CASSLDSATDTQYF
CDR3nt: TGTGCCAGCAGCTTGGACAGCGCCACAGATACGCAGTATTTT
abundance: NA
d_gene: NA
j_gene: TRBJ2-3
v_gene: TRBV7-2

CDR3aa: CASSLLADTEAFF
CDR3nt: TGTGCCAGCAGCTTGTTGGCAGACACTGAAGCTTTCTTT
abundance: few
d_gene: NA
j_gene: TRBJ1-1
v_gene: TRBV5-4

CDR3aa: CASRLVGVYSNQPQHF
CDR3nt: TGTGCCAGCAGGTTGGTTGGGGTTTATAGCAATCAGCCCCAGCATTTT
abundance: NA
d_gene: NA
j_gene: TRBJ1-5
v_gene: TRBV6-1

CDR3aa: CASSYNRATGEQYF
CDR3nt: TGTGCCAGCAGTTACAACAGGGCGACGGGCGAGCAGTACTTC
abundance: few
d_gene: NA
j_gene: TRBJ2-7
v_gene: TRBV6-2/TRBV6-3

CDR3aa: CASSFSGNTIYF
CDR3nt: TGTGCCAGCAGCTTCTCTGGAAACACCATATATTTT
abundance: many
d_gene: NA
j_gene: TRBJ1-3
v_gene: TRBV7-9

CDR3aa: CASSQDRRQGIPEAFF
CDR3nt: TGTGCCAGCAGCCAAGATCGACGACAGGGTATTCCTGAAGCTTTCTTT
abundance: NA
d_gene: TRBD1
j_gene: TRBJ1-1
v_gene: TRBV3-1

CDR3aa: CASSGPGSKSYEQYF
CDR3nt: TGTGCCAGCAGTGGACCGGGATCAAAGTCCTACGAGCAGTACTTC
abundance: many
d_gene: NA
j_gene: TRBJ2-7
v_gene: TRBV25-1

CDR3aa: CATSDPGSVELFF
CDR3nt: TGTGCCACCAGTGACCCTGGTTCGGTCGAGCTGTTTTTT
abundance: few
d_gene: NA
j_gene: TRBJ2-2
v_gene: TRBV24-1

CDR3aa: CASSPPKGLNTEAFF
CDR3nt: TGTGCCAGCAGCCCCCCGAAGGGGCTGAACACTGAAGCTTTCTTT
abundance: few
d_gene: NA
j_gene: TRBJ1-1
v_gene: TRBV7-2

CDR3aa: CASSQETGTGVAVQYF
CDR3nt: TGTGCCAGCAGCCAAGAGACTGGGACAGGCGTAGCCGTGCAGTACTTC
abundance: many
d_gene: TRBD1
j_gene: TRBJ2-7
v_gene: TRBV4-2

CDR3aa: CATGPRGGRGGVVRDTQYF
CDR3nt: TGTGCCACCGGCCCCCGGGGTGGACGGGGGGGAGTGGTGAGGGATACGCAGTATTTT
abundance: many
d_gene: TRBD2
j_gene: TRBJ2-3
v_gene: TRBV10-3

CDR3aa: CASSQGVQAGNTIYF
CDR3nt: TGCGCCAGCAGCCAAGGGGTTCAAGCTGGAAACACCATATATTTT
abundance: many
d_gene: NA
j_gene: TRBJ1-3
v_gene: TRBV4-1

CDR3aa: CSANRDRGLIAVNTEAFF
CDR3nt: TGCAGTGCCAACCGGGACAGGGGACTTATCGCAGTGAACACTGAAGCTTTCTTT
abundance: few
d_gene: TRBD1
j_gene: TRBJ1-1
v_gene: TRBV20-1

CDR3aa: CASSQGSDTQYF
CDR3nt: TGTGCCAGCAGCCAAGGTTCGGATACGCAGTATTTT
abundance: many
d_gene: NA
j_gene: TRBJ2-3
v_gene: TRBV7-3